These T cell receptor beta chains were read from a single sample in a study of shared clonotypes between healthy human individuals. Libraries were prepared by immunoSEQ multiplex PCR; TCRdb keeps only in-frame clonotypes and omits some of them. The sample has roughly 2.4 million clones; approximately 95% are singletons. Sequenced input: naive CD4+ T cells sorted from blood. The source is a young man in good health. Both conserved end residues are part of each CDR3. The D gene is left open where the match is weak. Clone size is not always given. Where it is, it says once, few, many or a class for expanded clones.

j_call v_call clone_size d_call cdr3_nt cdr3_aa
TRBJ1-2 TRBV19 . . TGTGCCAGTAGTACGGGACTGAGATATGGCTACACCTTC CASSTGLRYGYTF
TRBJ1-1 TRBV7-2 . . TGTGCCAGCAGCGTTGACAGGAACACTGAAGCTTTCTTT CASSVDRNTEAFF
TRBJ1-2 TRBV18 once . TGTGCCAGCTCACCAAGAGGACAGTACCCTAACTATGGCTACACCTTC CASSPRGQYPNYGYTF
TRBJ1-2 TRBV5-1 . . TGCGCCAGCAGCTTGGAGCTCGACGTCTATGGCTACACCTTC CASSLELDVYGYTF
TRBJ2-7 TRBV5-1 . TRBD2 TGCGCCAGCAGCCCATTTTTAGCGGGGAACTCCTACGAGCAGTACTTC CASSPFLAGNSYEQYF
TRBJ2-1 TRBV18 . . TGTGCCAGCTCATACAACAGGGACTCCTACAATGAGCAGTTCTTC CASSYNRDSYNEQFF
TRBJ1-5 TRBV6-4 . TRBD1 TGTGCCAGCAGCGTCGGGACAGGTAGCAATCAGCCCCAGCATTTT CASSVGTGSNQPQHF
TRBJ2-7 TRBV6-1 . . TGTGCCAGCAGCGAGGACGGAACCTACGAGCAGTACTTC CASSEDGTYEQYF
TRBJ1-6 TRBV2 . TRBD1 TGTGCCAGCAGTGTGGGGACAGGAAATTCACCCCTCCACTTT CASSVGTGNSPLHF
TRBJ1-2 TRBV30 . . TGTGCCTGGAGTGAACAGGGAGTAAAGTCTGACTATGGCTACACCTTC CAWSEQGVKSDYGYTF
TRBJ2-7 TRBV7-2 . . TGTGCCAGCAGCTCGGGCTACGGACAGTTGAGCTCCTACGAGCAGTACTTC CASSSGYGQLSSYEQYF
TRBJ1-1 TRBV5-6 . . TGTGCCAGCAGCTTGGCCTGGCCAGCCGGTGGTGAAGCTTTCTTT CASSLAWPAGGEAFF
TRBJ2-1 TRBV19 . . TGTGCCAGTAGTCTAAACGGACTCGCAGGGACGTGGTTCTTC CASSLNGLAGTWFF
TRBJ2-2 TRBV5-1 . . TGCGCCAGCAGCTTGTCAATAAACCGTAACACCGGGGAGCTGTTTTTT CASSLSINRNTGELFF
TRBJ2-7 TRBV30 . TRBD1 TGTGCCTGGAGTGTACGTGTCAGGGGGCCAGGGTACGAGCAGTACTTC CAWSVRVRGPGYEQYF
TRBJ2-5 TRBV11-2 once TRBD1 TGTGCCAGCAGCTCGGGGACAGCCCCCCAAGAGACCCAGTACTTC CASSSGTAPQETQYF
TRBJ1-2 TRBV4-3 . . TGCGCCAGCAGCCAAGGGGGCTGGGATGGCTACACCTTC CASSQGGWDGYTF
TRBJ1-1 TRBV7-9 . . TGTGCCAGCAGCCACGGACATTTGAACACTGAAGCTTTCTTT CASSHGHLNTEAFF
TRBJ1-6 TRBV5-1 once . TGCGCCAGCAGCTTGGAACCGACCGCTTCACCCCTCCACTTT CASSLEPTASPLHF
TRBJ2-1 TRBV10-1 . TRBD1 TGCGCCAGCAGTGAGACAGGGGGCTCCTACAATGAGCAGTTCTTC CASSETGGSYNEQFF
TRBJ2-6 TRBV15 . . TGTGCCACCAGCAGAGGGACAGCCCGGGGCTCTGGGGCCAACGTCCTGACTTTC CATSRGTARGSGANVLTF
TRBJ1-2 TRBV6-1 . TRBD1 TGTGCCAGCACCCTGGACAGGGGGCAGAACTATGGCTACACCTTC CASTLDRGQNYGYTF
TRBJ2-6 TRBV6-5 . . TGTGCCAGCAGTTACTCAACTGGGGCCAACGTCCTGACTTTC CASSYSTGANVLTF
TRBJ2-5 TRBV6-1 . . TGTGCCAGCAGGAGGGACCCGGAGGGGACCCAGTACTTC CASRRDPEGTQYF
TRBJ2-7 TRBV5-5 . . TGTGCCAGCAGCTTCGGGCCGGCTAGCTCCTACGAGCAGTACTTC CASSFGPASSYEQYF
TRBJ1-3 TRBV7-2 . TRBD1 TGTGCCAGCAGCTTAGGACAGGGTGGGGCATTCACCATATATTTT CASSLGQGGAFTIYF
TRBJ2-7 TRBV6-5 . TRBD2 TGTGCCAGCAGCTCGGGGGGTTTGCGGCAGTACTTC CASSSGGLRQYF
TRBJ1-2 TRBV27 . . TGTGCCAGCAGTTTATCGATCAGGGTCTATGGCTACACCTTC CASSLSIRVYGYTF
TRBJ2-1 TRBV5-1 . TRBD2 TGCGCCAGCAGCTCCCCGAGCGGGGGGCTTTATCTCGCGGGTGAGCAGTTCTTC CASSSPSGGLYLAGEQFF
TRBJ2-1 TRBV5-1 . . TGCGCCAGCAGCTTGGAATCGGGAATAGGTTACAATGAGCAGTTCTTC CASSLESGIGYNEQFF
TRBJ2-5 TRBV5-4 . . TGTGCCAGCAGCTTAGCTGGGACAGAGACCCAGTACTTC CASSLAGTETQYF
TRBJ2-3 TRBV11-3 once TRBD1 TGTGCCAGCAGCTCGGACAGGGCAGATACGCAGTATTTT CASSSDRADTQYF
TRBJ1-1 TRBV6-1 . . TGTGCCAGTACTCGGGACACTGAAGCTTTCTTT CASTRDTEAFF
TRBJ2-2 TRBV5-1 . . TGCGCCAGCAGCACTCAGGGTCTTGCGAACACCGGGGAGCTGTTTTTT CASSTQGLANTGELFF
TRBJ2-2 TRBV7-9 . . TGTGCCAGCAAAGTGGCAAACACCGGGGAGCTGTTTTTT CASKVANTGELFF
TRBJ2-7 TRBV19 . . TGTGCCAGTAGTAGGGACGTCTCCTACGAGCAGTACTTC CASSRDVSYEQYF
TRBJ1-6 TRBV6-6 . . TGTGCCAGCAGTTACTCCCCGAGCTATAATTCACCCCTCCACTTT CASSYSPSYNSPLHF
TRBJ2-7 TRBV7-9 . TRBD1 TGTGCCAGCAGCTTAGAACTCTGGGGACAGCCTATTTACGAGCAGTACTTC CASSLELWGQPIYEQYF
TRBJ2-7 TRBV6-1 . TRBD1 TGTGCCAGCAGTTCCCGACAGGGATCAACCTACGAGCAGTACTTC CASSSRQGSTYEQYF
TRBJ2-7 TRBV7-2 . . TGTGCCAGCAGCTTAGATGTGATCGGATCCCGCTCTGGCGAGCAGTACTTC CASSLDVIGSRSGEQYF
TRBJ1-5 TRBV18 . . TGTGCCAGCTCACCGGAGCAATACAAGGGGGACAATCAGCCCCAGCATTTT CASSPEQYKGDNQPQHF
TRBJ2-7 TRBV6-1 . . TGTGCCAGCAGTGAAGGCTCAGGCGGGGTCGAGCAGTACTTC CASSEGSGGVEQYF
TRBJ2-5 TRBV5-1 . TRBD2 TGCGCCAGCAGCCCGGCCCTAGCGGGGGGGAGTGGGACCCAGTACTTC CASSPALAGGSGTQYF
TRBJ1-4 TRBV29-1 . . TGCAGCGTTGAGGCAACTAATGAAAAACTGTTTTTT CSVEATNEKLFF
TRBJ1-1 TRBV7-2 . . TGTGCCAGCAGCCCTCCTGGGGGGCGGGGCACTGAAGCTTTCTTT CASSPPGGRGTEAFF
TRBJ2-1 TRBV30 once . TGTGCCTGGACGGCAAGCTCCTACAATGAGCAGTTCTTC CAWTASSYNEQFF
TRBJ2-1 TRBV12-5 . . TGTGCTAGTGGTTTTCGACAGAGCTCCTACAATGAGCAGTTCTTC CASGFRQSSYNEQFF
TRBJ1-1 TRBV7-6 . . TGTGCCAGCAGCGCAGGGACCTACACTGAAGCTTTCTTT CASSAGTYTEAFF
TRBJ2-2 TRBV5-6 . . TGTGCCAGCAGCTTGGAGGGCTTGGGGAAGAACACCGGGGAGCTGTTTTTT CASSLEGLGKNTGELFF
TRBJ2-1 TRBV4-1 . . TGCGCCAGCAGCCAAGATTTCATGACTTCCTACAATGAGCAGTTCTTC CASSQDFMTSYNEQFF
TRBJ1-2 TRBV6-1 . TRBD1 TGTGCCAGCAGTGATGACAGGGGAAGAGGCTATGGCTACACCTTC CASSDDRGRGYGYTF
TRBJ1-3 TRBV10-1 . . TGCGCCAGCCGGGGCGGCCTCTGTGGAAACACCATATATTTT CASRGGLCGNTIYF
TRBJ2-1 TRBV5-5 once . TGTGCCAGCAGCTTTGCCCTTTACAATGAGCAGTTCTTC CASSFALYNEQFF
TRBJ2-3 TRBV28 once TRBD2 TGTGCCAGCACTTTTACTAGCGGGGGGTTCACAGATACGCAGTATTTT CASTFTSGGFTDTQYF